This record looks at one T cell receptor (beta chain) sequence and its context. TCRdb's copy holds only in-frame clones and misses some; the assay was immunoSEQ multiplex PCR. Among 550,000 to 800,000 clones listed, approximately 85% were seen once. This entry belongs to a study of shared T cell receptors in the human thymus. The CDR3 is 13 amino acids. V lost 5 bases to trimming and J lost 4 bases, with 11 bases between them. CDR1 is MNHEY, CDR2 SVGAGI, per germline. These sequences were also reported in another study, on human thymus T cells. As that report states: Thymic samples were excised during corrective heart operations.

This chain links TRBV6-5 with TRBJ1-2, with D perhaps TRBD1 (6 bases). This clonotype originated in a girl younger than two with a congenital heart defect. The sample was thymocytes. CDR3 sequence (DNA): TGTGCCAGCAGTCATGACAGGATCTATGGCTACACCTTC. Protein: CASSHDRIYGYTF.